This T cell receptor (beta chain) was retrieved from a study of beta chain features in type 1 diabetes. Study conclusions and caveats: Shorter templates may be favored by PCR, equally so in patients and controls. TCRB CDR3s were moderately but significantly shorter in Type 1 diabetes patients in all four CD4+ subsets.

The CDR3 contains 16 residues. Germline V gene sequence: CDR1 SGHDN, CDR2 FVKESK. V dropped 0 bases and J dropped 4; count of bases not matched to a gene: 5. cDNA synthesis used the whole RNA isolate, giving expressed TCRB sequences. Clones were sequenced by immunoSEQ multiplex PCR, and TCRdb holds only the in-frame ones, with some missing. The sample consists of about 330,000 clones, approximately 10% of them appearing once. This clone was seen more than once but under ten times. The antigen remains undetermined. The chain employs TRBV14 and TRBJ1-5; 8 bases agree with TRBD1. Sequencing used naive CD4+ T cells from blood. This sequence was found in a woman in her 30s in good health. This CDR3 is CASSQDKGQANQPQHF. The CDR3 coding sequence is TGTGCCAGCAGCCAAGATAAGGGACAGGCTAATCAGCCCCAGCATTTT.